The next 25 T cell receptor beta chains were all read from a single sample in a study of blood T cells in healthy people across ages. A sample-barcoded 5' primer and a J-beta primer mix were used in a second PCR of roughly 6 to 11 cycles. TCRdb re-derived calls from the 5' RACE reads in MiXCR, one entry per CDR3 protein. The sample includes about 780,000 distinct CDR3 sequences, around half seen only once; the top ten take about a sixth. Input material: blood. Receptor source: an elderly man in good health.

The CDR3 nucleotides read TGCAGTGCTTTCGGGGCTGGAGGTGAAAAACTGTTTTTT. Encoded protein: CSAFGAGGEKLFF. This chain joins TRBV20-1 and TRBJ1-4; perhaps TRBD1 as D (5 bases). The CDR3 has 13 residues. Germline V gene data show CDR1 as DFQATT and CDR2 as SNEGSKA (reference sequence). The V end lost 5 bases, the J end lost 7 bases, and 14 bases lay between the germline ends.

This chain links TRBV4-2 with TRBJ2-7; TRBD2 matches 9 bases. With the DNA end fitting TRBJ2-5 better, the J assignment may be wrong. The CDR3 consists of 17 residues. Germline CDR1 LGHNA, CDR2 YNFKEQ. CDR3 nucleotide sequence: TGTGCCAGCAGCCAAGCAGTTCGCGGGGGGGCCTTCGAGACCCAGTACTTC. This gives the protein CASSQAVRGGAFETQYF.

The rearrangement uses TRBV10-3 and TRBJ2-7; D not certain. The germline V and J ends were trimmed by 10 bases and 3 bases, with 13 bases remaining between them. Germline V gene data show CDR1 as ENHRY and CDR2 as SYGVKD. CDR3 length: 12 amino acids. The CDR3, as DNA: TGTGCCACCGGGCCGGCTGGCTACGAGCAGTACTTC. Translation gives CATGPAGYEQYF.

The J gene is TRBJ2-1, the V gene TRBV5-1, with TRBD2 as a possible D gene (5 bases). This CDR3 has 15 residues. V was cut by 4 bases and J by 9 bases, with 20 bases left in between. Germline CDR1 and CDR2: SGHRS and YFSETQ. The CDR3 DNA sequence: TGCGCCAGCAGCCCCCGGGCGGGTCCGTACGGTGAGCAGTTCTTC. This translates into CASSPRAGPYGEQFF. Filled out from reference TRBV5-1 and TRBJ2-1, the complete variable domain reads KAGVTQTPRYLIKTRGQQVTLSCSPISGHRSVSWYQQTPGQGLQFLFEYFSETQRNKGNFPGRFSGRQFSNSRSEMNVSTLELGDSALYLCASSPRAGPYGEQFFGPGTRLTVL.

The V call is TRBV20-1, the J call TRBJ2-3; 10 nucleotides line up with TRBD1. The germline V gene encodes CDR1 DFQATT and CDR2 SNEGSKA (reference sequence). The V and J ends lost 6 bases and 5 bases, in that order; junction bases with no gene match: 14. This CDR3 contains 16 residues. CDR3 amino acids: CSATAVDRGERDTQYF. The CDR3 DNA sequence: TGCAGTGCAACGGCTGTGGACAGGGGGGAAAGAGATACGCAGTATTTT.

This clonotype has ten or more counts. The chain recombines TRBV29-1 with TRBJ2-3; either TRBD1 or TRBD2 may fit D (6 bases each). The V gene's germline CDR1 is SQVTM and CDR2 ANQGSEA. V was clipped by 6 bases and J by 5 bases, with 18 bases between them. The CDR3 length is 14 residues. CDR3 bases: TGCAGCGTCGTGACTAGTATGACAGGAGATACGCAGTATTTT. As protein: CSVVTSMTGDTQYF.

This chain joins TRBV11-1 and TRBJ1-1; D ambiguous. CDR1 SGHAT and CDR2 FQDESV come from the germline V gene (reference sequence). With 2 bases removed from V and 6 bases from J, the gap between germline ends came to 16 bases. This CDR3 has 15 residues. The CDR3 region has the DNA TGTGCCAGCAGCTTACCCGGACCCTCGGCGCCTGAAGCTTTCTTT. The encoded protein is CASSLPGPSAPEAFF.

The chain joins TRBV20-1 to TRBJ2-1; 12 bases match TRBD2. TRBJ2-7 matches the DNA end more closely, so the J call is doubtful. The CDR3 runs to 13 residues. Germline V gene lookup returns CDR1 DFQATT and CDR2 SNEGSKA (reference sequence). Written as DNA, the CDR3 is TGCAGTGCTCCGACTAGCGGGGGATACGAGCAGTACTTC. This translates into CSAPTSGGYEQYF.

Comment on this clonotype: A much larger clone is a single base away; this may be a read error. The CDR3 sequence is CSVISGGSAYEQYF. In DNA form, the CDR3 reads TGCAGCGTGATAAGCGGGGGGAGCGCCTACGAGCAGTACTTC. This rearrangement joins TRBV29-1 to TRBJ2-4; 9 bases are shared with TRBD2. Matching the DNA end better, TRBJ2-7 makes the J call doubtful. CDR1 is SQVTM, CDR2 ANQGSEA, per germline. The CDR3 runs 14 residues.

This clonotype occurred a few times. The rearrangement uses TRBV6-1 and TRBJ2-4; TRBD2 is a possible D gene (6 bases). The CDR3 extends over 16 amino acids. Germline V CDR1 and CDR2: MNHNS, SASEGT. With 0 bases removed from V and 0 bases from J, the gap between germline ends came to 9 bases. The CDR3 DNA reads as TGTGCCAGCAGTGAAGCGTCGGGAGTAGCCAAAAACATTCAGTACTTC. It is translated as CASSEASGVAKNIQYF.

V is TRBV20-1 and J is TRBJ2-1, with 16 bases matching TRBD2. The V gene end was trimmed by 3 bases and the J gene end by 8 bases; junction bases not matched to a gene: 7. In germline, CDR1 is DFQATT, CDR2 SNEGSKA (reference sequence). The CDR3 loop spans 16 amino acids. CDR3 nucleotides: TGCAGTGCTAGGGGGGGACTAGCGGGAGGGACGGATGAGCAGTTCTTC. Protein product: CSARGGLAGGTDEQFF.

Only a few counts were recorded for this clonotype. V usage is TRBV12-3 or TRBV12-4 and J usage is TRBJ2-7; D gene uncertain. The V and J ends lost 7 bases and 2 bases respectively, with 15 bases between them. This CDR3 has 14 amino acids. The DNA of the CDR3 is TGTGCCAGCACCCCGGGTAGGGCCCCCTACGAGCAGTACTTC. Protein sequence: CASTPGRAPYEQYF.

This clonotype appeared a few times. The chain recombines TRBV15 with TRBJ2-5; 8 bases align to TRBD1. The CDR3 is made up of 14 amino acids. Germline CDR1 LNHNV, CDR2 YYDKDF (reference sequence). The J segment lost 4 bases and the V segment lost 4 bases, leaving 5 bases of the junction unmatched. DNA of the CDR3: TGTGCCACCAGCAAGGGACAGGCCGCAGAGACCCAGTACTTC. It translates to CATSKGQAAETQYF. The full variable domain, with the rest looked up from reference TRBV15 and TRBJ2-5, is DAMVIQNPRYQVTQFGKPVTLSCSQTLNHNVMYWYQQKSSQAPKLLFHYYDKDFNNEADTPDNFQSRRPNTSFCFLDIRSPGLGDTAMYLCATSKGQAAETQYFGPGTRLLVL.

This clonotype was counted only a few times. The gene calls are TRBV29-1 and TRBJ2-7; D is perhaps TRBD2 (5 bases). V dropped 1 base and J dropped 7 bases, with 14 bases sitting between them. Per germline, CDR1 SQVTM and CDR2 ANQGSEA. CDR3 length: 13 residues. CDR3 sequence reads: CSVEVTIRAEQYF. CDR3 DNA: TGCAGCGTTGAAGTGACTATAAGGGCTGAGCAGTACTTC.

Ten or more counts support this clonotype. CDR3 sequence: CASSLGTGSGELFF. In nucleotides, the CDR3 is TGTGCCAGCAGCTTAGGGACAGGGTCCGGGGAGCTGTTTTTT. V and J are TRBV11-2 and TRBJ2-2, with 8 bases identical to TRBD1. The CDR3 has 14 residues. With V trimmed by 1 base and J by 6 bases, 1 base remained unmatched. The germline V gene encodes CDR1 SGHAT and CDR2 FQNNGV.

The chain carries TRBV4-2 and TRBJ1-5; no definite D call. The CDR3 loop spans 15 amino acids. Per the germline V gene, CDR1 is LGHNA and CDR2 is YNFKEQ. Between the trimmed V and J ends, which lost 0 bases and 7 bases, there was a span of 13 bases. The CDR3, as DNA: TGTGCCAGCAGCCAAGATCATGAGGTCTCCCAGCCCCAGCATTTT. It yields the protein CASSQDHEVSQPQHF.

V is TRBV20-1 and J is TRBJ2-1, with 7 nucleotides matching TRBD2. CDR1 is DFQATT, CDR2 SNEGSKA, per germline (reference sequence). Trimming at V came to 5 bases and at J to 6 bases, leaving 13 bases not matched to a gene. The CDR3 has 15 amino acids. The CDR3 sequence is CSALPGTSAINEQFF. Here the CDR3 DNA reads TGCAGTGCTCTCCCCGGTACTAGCGCAATCAATGAGCAGTTCTTC.

This clonotype was counted between two and nine times. V usage is TRBV3-1 and J usage is TRBJ2-3; 11 bases align to TRBD2. The CDR3 totals 15 residues. Trimming cost V 7 bases and J 4 bases; bases outside gene matches: 7. Germline lookup yields CDR1 LGHDT and CDR2 YNNKEL (reference sequence). CDR3 sequence: CASTLAGGEADTQYF. The CDR3 DNA is TGTGCCAGCACCCTAGCGGGAGGAGAGGCAGATACGCAGTATTTT.

The rearrangement uses TRBV12-3 or TRBV12-4 and TRBJ2-7, with D hard to call. Trimming cost V 2 bases and J 9 bases, with 8 bases left between them. The CDR3 sequence is 11 residues long. CDR3 nucleotides: TGTGCCAGCAGTTTAATTCAGGCGCAGTACTTC. Protein sequence: CASSLIQAQYF.

The V gene is TRBV12-3 or TRBV12-4, the J gene TRBJ2-1, with 14 positions matching TRBD2. The V and J ends lost 6 bases and 7 bases, in that order; junction bases with no gene match: 8. The CDR3 is 16 amino acids. The CDR3 is CASRFYWTSGGNEQFF. The CDR3 coding sequence is TGTGCCAGCAGATTCTATTGGACTAGCGGGGGGAATGAGCAGTTCTTC.

This rearrangement joins TRBV2 to TRBJ2-1; 8 bases match TRBD1. This CDR3 contains 14 residues. Trimming at V came to 5 bases and at J to 8 bases, leaving 8 bases not matched to a gene. Germline V CDR1 and CDR2: SNHLY, FYNNEI. CDR3 sequence reads: CASSQDRVSYEQFF. The CDR3 DNA reads as TGTGCCAGCAGTCAGGACAGGGTTAGTTATGAGCAGTTCTTC.

V gene TRBV20-1 combines with J gene TRBJ2-1, with a tentative D call TRBD2 (5 bases). Germline V lookup: CDR1 DFQATT, CDR2 SNEGSKA (reference sequence). There are 13 residues in the CDR3. The ends were cut back, 3 bases at V and 10 bases at J, with 16 bases in the middle. This chain's CDR3 is CSASGGDHFEQFF. The CDR3 DNA reads TGCAGTGCTAGTGGAGGAGATCACTTCGAGCAGTTCTTC.

There are many counts of this clonotype. The chain combines TRBV29-1 with TRBJ2-3; D not resolved. Between the trimmed V and J ends, which lost 7 bases and 4 bases, there was a span of 12 bases. Germline V gene sequence: CDR1 SQVTM, CDR2 ANQGSEA. The CDR3 is made up of 12 amino acids. This CDR3 is CSAVDLADTQYF. The CDR3 DNA reads TGCAGCGCCGTAGACTTGGCAGATACGCAGTATTTT.

The chain is built from TRBV4-3 and TRBJ2-1; D gene ambiguous. CDR3 length equals 16 residues. Deletions cut 4 bases from V and 7 bases from J, with 20 bases between. The germline CDR1 and CDR2 sequences are LGHNA and YSLEER. The CDR3 DNA is TGCGCCAGCAGCCCTTTCGTAGCCGGCTCGGTTAATGAGCAGTTCTTC. Residues: CASSPFVAGSVNEQFF.

The chain employs TRBV29-1 and TRBJ2-1, with 11 bases fitting TRBD1. The CDR3 consists of 15 residues. The germline gives CDR1 SQVTM, CDR2 ANQGSEA. After removal of 0 bases from V and 7 bases from J, the junction contained 5 bases not matched to a gene. This chain's CDR3 is CSVEDGQGAENEQFF. In nucleotides, the CDR3 is TGCAGCGTTGAAGACGGACAGGGGGCTGAGAATGAGCAGTTCTTC.